The table lists the clone carrying this T cell receptor (beta chain) with many counts. Its antigen is unknown. Stability of Graves' hyperthyroidism was defined as absent ophthalmopathy progression within 18 months. The source of the sample is a study of T cells in Graves' hyperthyroidism and ophthalmopathy. Study outcomes and limitations: In the blood, most expanded thyroid clonotypes above 0.001 appeared as well. From stable hyperthyroidism, ophthalmopathy was separated by a 13 V-J model.

Amplified regions were TCR beta CDR3 sequences from RNA transcripts. Researchers ran a first-round RT-PCR on the TCR CDR3 using the HTBI primer set. Each CDR3 protein gets one entry after TCRdb re-called the multiplex PCR reads with MiXCR. Of around 340,000 distinct CDR3 sequences detected, more than 11% appear once; the ten largest clones hold roughly 25%. Input material: blood. The clonotype comes from a woman in her thirties with Graves' hyperthyroidism.

The CDR3 DNA is TGTGCCAGCAGTTTAGCGCTATTGAGGGAGATCAATCAGCCCCAGCATTTT. Translation: CASSLALLREINQPQHF. The V call is TRBV12-3 or TRBV12-4, the J call TRBJ1-5; D remains ambiguous. The CDR3 spans 17 residues. V lost 0 bases to trimming and J lost 3 bases, with 15 bases between them.